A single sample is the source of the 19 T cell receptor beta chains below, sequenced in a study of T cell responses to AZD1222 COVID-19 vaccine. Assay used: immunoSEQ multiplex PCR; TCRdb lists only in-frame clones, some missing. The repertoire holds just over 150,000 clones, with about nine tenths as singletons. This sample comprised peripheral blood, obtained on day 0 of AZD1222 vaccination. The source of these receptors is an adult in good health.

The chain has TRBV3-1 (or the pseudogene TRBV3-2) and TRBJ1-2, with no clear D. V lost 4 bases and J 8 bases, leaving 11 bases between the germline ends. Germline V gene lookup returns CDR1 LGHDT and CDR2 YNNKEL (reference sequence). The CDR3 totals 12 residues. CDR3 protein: CASSRSILGYTF. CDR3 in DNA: TGTGCCAGCAGCCGGTCAATCTTGGGCTACACCTTC.

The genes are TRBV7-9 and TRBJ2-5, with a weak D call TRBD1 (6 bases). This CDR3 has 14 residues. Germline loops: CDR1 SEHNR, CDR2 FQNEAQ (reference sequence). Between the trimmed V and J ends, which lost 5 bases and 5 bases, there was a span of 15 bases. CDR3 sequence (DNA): TGTGCCAGCAGCCCGGTGGGGGCCGGCGAGACCCAGTACTTC. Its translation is CASSPVGAGETQYF.

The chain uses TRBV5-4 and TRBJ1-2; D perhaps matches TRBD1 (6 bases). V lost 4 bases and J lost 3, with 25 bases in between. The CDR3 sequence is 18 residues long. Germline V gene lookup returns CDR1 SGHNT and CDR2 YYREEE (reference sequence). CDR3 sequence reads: CASSLTGLQGPVDYGYTF. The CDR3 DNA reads TGTGCCAGCAGCCTCACAGGACTTCAGGGGCCGGTAGACTATGGCTACACCTTC.

CDR3 nucleotides: TGTGCCACCAGCAGAGATGAAGGACCTGCAACTAATGAAAAACTGTTTTTT. This gives the protein CATSRDEGPATNEKLFF. The rearrangement joins TRBV15 to TRBJ1-4; D gene ambiguous. CDR3 length: 17 residues. Germline lookup yields CDR1 LNHNV and CDR2 YYDKDF (reference sequence). Between the trimmed V and J ends, which lost 0 bases and 0 bases, there was a span of 11 bases.

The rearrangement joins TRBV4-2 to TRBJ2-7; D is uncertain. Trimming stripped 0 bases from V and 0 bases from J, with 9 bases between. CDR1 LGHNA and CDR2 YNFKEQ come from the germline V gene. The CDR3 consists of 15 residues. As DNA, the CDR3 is TGTGCCAGCAGCCAAGATCCCAGTTCCTCCTACGAGCAGTACTTC. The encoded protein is CASSQDPSSSYEQYF.

CDR3 nucleotides: TGTGCCAGCAGCCCGACTAGCGGGAGTCTGGCGTGGGAGCAGTACTTC. Its protein product is CASSPTSGSLAWEQYF. The chain employs TRBV27 and TRBJ2-7; 12 bases fit TRBD2. The CDR3 extends over 16 amino acids. Germline CDR1 and CDR2: MNHEY and SMNVEV (reference sequence). V gave up 6 bases and J gave up 7 bases; unmatched junction bases: 13.

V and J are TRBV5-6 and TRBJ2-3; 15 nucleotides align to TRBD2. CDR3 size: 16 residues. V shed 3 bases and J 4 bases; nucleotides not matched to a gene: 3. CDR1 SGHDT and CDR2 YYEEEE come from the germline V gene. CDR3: CASSSRTSGRADTQYF. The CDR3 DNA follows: TGTGCCAGCAGCTCGAGGACTAGCGGGAGGGCAGATACGCAGTATTTT.

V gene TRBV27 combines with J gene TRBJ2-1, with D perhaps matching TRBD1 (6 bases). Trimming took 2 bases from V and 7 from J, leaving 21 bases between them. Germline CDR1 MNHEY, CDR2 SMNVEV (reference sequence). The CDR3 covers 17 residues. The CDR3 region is CASSLRVGQLNVNEQFF. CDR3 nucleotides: TGTGCCAGCAGTTTAAGAGTAGGACAGTTGAACGTAAATGAGCAGTTCTTC.

CDR3 residues: CASSGMGHYSSYEQYF. CDR3 sequence (DNA): TGTGCCAGCAGTGGAATGGGACATTACAGCTCCTACGAGCAGTACTTC. The chain has TRBV6-1 and TRBJ2-7, with a weak D call TRBD1 (6 bases). V lost 4 bases and J 0 bases, leaving 16 bases between the germline ends. The CDR3 contains 16 residues. Germline V gene lookup returns CDR1 MNHNS and CDR2 SASEGT.

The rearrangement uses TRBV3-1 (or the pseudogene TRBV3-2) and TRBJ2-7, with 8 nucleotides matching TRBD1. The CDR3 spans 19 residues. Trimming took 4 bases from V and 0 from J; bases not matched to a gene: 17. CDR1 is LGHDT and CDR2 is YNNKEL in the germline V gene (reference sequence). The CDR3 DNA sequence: TGTGCCAGCAGCCGGAGGACAGGGAACCTCAGTTTCTTCTCCTACGAGCAGTACTTC. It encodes CASSRRTGNLSFFSYEQYF.

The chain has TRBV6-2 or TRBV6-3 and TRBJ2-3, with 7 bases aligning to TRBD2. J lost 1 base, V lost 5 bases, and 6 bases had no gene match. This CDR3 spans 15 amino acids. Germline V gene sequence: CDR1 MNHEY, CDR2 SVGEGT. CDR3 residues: CASSPGTIGTDTQYF. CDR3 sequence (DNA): TGTGCCAGCAGTCCGGGGACTATTGGCACAGATACGCAGTATTTT.

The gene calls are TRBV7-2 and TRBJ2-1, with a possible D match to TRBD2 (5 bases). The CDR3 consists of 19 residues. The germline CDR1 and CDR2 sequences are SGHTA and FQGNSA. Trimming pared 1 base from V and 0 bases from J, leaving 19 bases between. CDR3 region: CASSLGAVGSSSSYNEQFF. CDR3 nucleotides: TGTGCCAGCAGCTTAGGAGCGGTCGGCAGCTCAAGCTCCTACAATGAGCAGTTCTTC.

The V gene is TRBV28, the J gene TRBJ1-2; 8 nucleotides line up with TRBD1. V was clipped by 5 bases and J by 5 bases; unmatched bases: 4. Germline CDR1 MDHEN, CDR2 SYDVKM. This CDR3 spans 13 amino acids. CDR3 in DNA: TGTGCCAGCAGTCAGGGGGCCAGTTATGGCTACACCTTC. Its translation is CASSQGASYGYTF.

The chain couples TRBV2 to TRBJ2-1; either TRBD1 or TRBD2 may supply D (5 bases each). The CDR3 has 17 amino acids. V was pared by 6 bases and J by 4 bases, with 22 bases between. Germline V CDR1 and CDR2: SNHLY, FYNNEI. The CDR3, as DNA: TGTGCCAGCAGACCCGGGACCCCCGAAACAGTATACAATGAGCAGTTCTTC. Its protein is CASRPGTPETVYNEQFF.

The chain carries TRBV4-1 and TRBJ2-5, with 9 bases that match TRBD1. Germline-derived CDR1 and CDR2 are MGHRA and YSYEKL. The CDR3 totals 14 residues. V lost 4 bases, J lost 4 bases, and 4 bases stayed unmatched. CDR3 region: CASSPGQGVETQYF. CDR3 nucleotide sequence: TGCGCCAGCAGCCCGGGACAGGGAGTAGAGACCCAGTACTTC.

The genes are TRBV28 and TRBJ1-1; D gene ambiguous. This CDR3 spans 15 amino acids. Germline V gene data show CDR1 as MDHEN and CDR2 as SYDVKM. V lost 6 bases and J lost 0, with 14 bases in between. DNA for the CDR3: TGTGCCAGCAGCAGGCAGATCCTCATGAACACTGAAGCTTTCTTT. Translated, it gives CASSRQILMNTEAFF.

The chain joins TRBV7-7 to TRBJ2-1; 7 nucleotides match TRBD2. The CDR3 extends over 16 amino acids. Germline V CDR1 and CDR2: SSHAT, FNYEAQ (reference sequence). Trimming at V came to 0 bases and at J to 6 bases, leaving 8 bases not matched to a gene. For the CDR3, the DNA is TGTGCCAGCAGCTTAGCGGCGGGGCGGGAGATCAATGAGCAGTTCTTC. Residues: CASSLAAGREINEQFF.

The CDR3 nucleotides read TGTGCCAGCAGCGCCTCAGCGGGAGTGGCTAACGAGCAGTACTTC. Encoded protein: CASSASAGVANEQYF. The rearrangement links TRBV9 to TRBJ2-7; 8 nucleotides match TRBD2. J gave up 5 bases and V 3 bases, and 10 bases lay outside the gene matches. CDR1 and CDR2 from the germline V gene are SGDLS and YYNGEE. The CDR3 loop spans 15 amino acids.

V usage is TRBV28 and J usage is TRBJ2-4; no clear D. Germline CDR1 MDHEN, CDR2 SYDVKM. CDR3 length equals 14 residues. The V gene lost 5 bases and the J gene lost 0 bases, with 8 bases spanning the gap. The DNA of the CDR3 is TGTGCCAGCAGTCGGCGACTAGCCAAAAACATTCAGTACTTC. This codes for CASSRRLAKNIQYF.